These 32 T cell receptor beta chains came from one sample sequenced in a study of cytomegalovirus exposure and HLA in healthy donors. The PCR had 60 Vbeta and 13 Jbeta primers. Profiling relied on immunoSEQ multiplex PCR, and the TCRdb table lists in-frame clones only, not all of them. This table has 250,000 to 300,000 clones, around 90% appearing once. Sequencing was performed on PBMCs. The receptor source for this set is a girl aged 2 to 9 in good health and CMV-seronegative.

The J gene is TRBJ2-3, the V gene TRBV11-2, with TRBD2 matching over 15 bases. Germline V lookup: CDR1 SGHAT, CDR2 FQNNGV. The CDR3 loop spans 17 amino acids. The J segment lost 3 bases and the V segment lost 1 base, leaving 2 bases of the junction unmatched. CDR3 sequence (DNA): TGTGCCAGCAGCTTAGTGGGACTAGCGGGGGGTACAGATACGCAGTATTTT. This gives the protein CASSLVGLAGGTDTQYF.

The gene calls are TRBV6-5 and TRBJ1-3; tentative D call: TRBD1 (5 bases). V was trimmed by 0 bases and J by 0 bases, leaving 9 bases between them. CDR3 length: 16 amino acids. Per germline, CDR1 MNHEY and CDR2 SVGAGI. The CDR3 region has the DNA TGTGCCAGCAGTTACTCAGGCAGGGCCTCTGGAAACACCATATATTTT. It is translated as CASSYSGRASGNTIYF.

The chain joins TRBV6-1 to TRBJ2-7, with D tentatively TRBD1 (5 bases). Deletions cut 1 base from V and 3 bases from J, with 13 bases between. This CDR3 is built from 15 residues. Germline-derived CDR1 and CDR2 are MNHNS and SASEGT. The CDR3 is CASSEDRLSLYEQYF. The CDR3 bases are TGTGCCAGCAGTGAAGACAGGCTATCACTCTACGAGCAGTACTTC.

The J gene is TRBJ1-2, the V gene TRBV29-1; a weak D match, TRBD1 (6 bases). The CDR3 totals 12 residues. CDR1 and CDR2 from the germline V gene are SQVTM and ANQGSEA. V was trimmed by 2 bases and J by 3 bases, leaving 7 bases between them. The CDR3, as DNA: TGCAGCGTTGAAACAGGGTACTATGGCTACACCTTC. Residues: CSVETGYYGYTF.

The chain has TRBV10-3 and TRBJ2-7; the D gene is possibly TRBD1 (6 bases). There are 13 residues in the CDR3. The V and J ends lost 5 bases and 3 bases respectively, with 11 bases between them. CDR1 is ENHRY and CDR2 is SYGVKD in the germline V gene. CDR3 residues: CAISPGQHYEQYF. The CDR3, as DNA: TGTGCCATCAGTCCCGGACAGCACTACGAGCAGTACTTC.

V is TRBV30 and J is TRBJ2-4; D is undetermined. V was pared by 0 bases and J by 9 bases, with 12 bases between. The germline gives CDR1 GTSNPN, CDR2 SVGIG (reference sequence). The CDR3 is made up of 13 amino acids. The CDR3 sequence is CAWSVGDSSIQYF. Here the CDR3 DNA reads TGTGCCTGGAGTGTAGGAGACTCCAGCATTCAGTACTTC.

As to this clone: A junction end diverges from the germline sequence, so it may reflect a read error. The CDR3 protein is CASSLEPGLAGVETQYF. In DNA, the CDR3 is TGTGCCAGCAGTTTAGAGCCGGGACTAGCGGGGGTAGAGACCCAGTACTTC. J is TRBJ2-5 and V is TRBV11-2; TRBD2 agrees at 14 bases. Germline-derived CDR1 and CDR2 are SGHAT and FQNNGV. The CDR3 runs to 17 residues.

The chain combines TRBV7-9 with TRBJ2-1; D gene ambiguous. Germline CDR1 SEHNR, CDR2 FQNEAQ (reference sequence). V lost 5 bases and J 9 bases, leaving 23 bases between the germline ends. There are 16 residues in the CDR3. The CDR3 DNA reads TGTGCCAGCAGCCCTAGTGTACTCGGGTATCTTGGTGAGCAGTTCTTC. Residues: CASSPSVLGYLGEQFF.

The J gene is TRBJ1-2, the V gene TRBV2, with D unclear. Trimming removed 5 bases at V and 7 bases at J, with 8 bases between. Looked up from germline, CDR1 is SNHLY and CDR2 is FYNNEI. CDR3 size: 11 residues. In DNA, the CDR3 is TGTGCCAGCAGTTCGGGTGGTGGCTACACCTTC. Its translation is CASSSGGGYTF.

The chain recombines TRBV6-5 with TRBJ1-1; the D is unclear. V lost 0 bases to trimming and J lost 3 bases, with 5 bases between them. Germline V CDR1 and CDR2: MNHEY, SVGAGI. The CDR3 totals 13 residues. The CDR3 DNA follows: TGTGCCAGCAGTTACTCGGAGGACACTGAAGCTTTCTTT. Protein product: CASSYSEDTEAFF.

There are a few counts of this clone. The J gene is TRBJ1-2, the V gene TRBV27; 8 positions match TRBD1. Germline loops: CDR1 MNHEY, CDR2 SMNVEV (reference sequence). V was pared by 5 bases and J by 2 bases, with 10 bases of the junction left unmatched. The CDR3 has 16 amino acids. As DNA, the CDR3 is TGTGCCAGCAGTCCCCACCAGGGGGCGGCAAACTATGGCTACACCTTC. Translated: CASSPHQGAANYGYTF.

This chain joins TRBV2 and TRBJ1-4; unclear D gene. The CDR3 spans 12 residues. The germline V and J ends were trimmed by 6 bases and 5 bases, with 7 bases remaining between them. Germline V lookup: CDR1 SNHLY, CDR2 FYNNEI. The CDR3 coding sequence is TGTGCCAGCAGAGGAGGCAATGAAAAACTGTTTTTT. This encodes CASRGGNEKLFF.

The DNA for the CDR3 is TGTGCCAGCAGCTTGGCTGGACAGGGAAACTATGGCTACACCTTC. Translation: CASSLAGQGNYGYTF. This chain connects TRBV5-6 to TRBJ1-2; 8 bases fit TRBD1. Germline V gives CDR1 SGHDT, CDR2 YYEEEE. The CDR3 runs 15 residues. V trimming: 0 bases; J trimming: 2 bases; junction bases outside the gene matches: 3.

The chain couples TRBV7-2 to TRBJ2-1, with 11 bases fitting TRBD2. CDR3 size: 15 residues. The germline V gene has CDR1 SGHTA and CDR2 FQGNSA. V lost 2 bases and J lost 10; bases outside the gene matches: 7. The CDR3 coding sequence is TGTGCCAGCAGCTTAAGGGGACTAGCGGCGGAGGAGCAGTTCTTC. Amino acids: CASSLRGLAAEEQFF.

The CDR3 loop is CASSVSGRGGPTDTQYF. Written as DNA, the CDR3 is TGTGCCAGCAGCGTATCGGGGCGCGGGGGCCCCACAGATACGCAGTATTTT. The genes are TRBV9 and TRBJ2-3, with D possibly TRBD2 on 7 matching bases. CDR1 SGDLS and CDR2 YYNGEE come from the germline V gene. This CDR3 spans 17 amino acids. Trimming took 1 base from V and 2 from J, leaving 17 bases between them.

The chain links TRBV19 to TRBJ2-7; TRBD1 is a possible D gene (6 bases). The CDR3 contains 14 residues. V was trimmed by 2 bases and J by 2 bases, leaving 10 bases between them. Germline loops: CDR1 LNHDA, CDR2 SQIVND (reference sequence). The CDR3 DNA reads as TGTGCCAGTAGTATACGGGACACCACCTACGAGCAGTACTTC. Translating gives CASSIRDTTYEQYF.

V and J are TRBV19 and TRBJ2-7, with 7 bases matching TRBD1. J gave up 7 bases and V 4 bases, and 13 bases lay outside the gene matches. The germline V gene encodes CDR1 LNHDA and CDR2 SQIVND (reference sequence). This CDR3 region has 15 residues. The chain's CDR3 is CASSRPGDRPGEQYF. The CDR3 DNA reads TGTGCCAGTAGTAGGCCCGGGGACAGACCGGGGGAGCAGTACTTC.

As for this clone: The same CDR3 is also encoded by other DNA sequences in this sample. V usage is TRBV5-1 and J usage is TRBJ2-7; tentatively, D is TRBD1 (6 bases). The germline V gene encodes CDR1 SGHRS and CDR2 YFSETQ. The CDR3 runs 14 residues. The V end was cut by 2 bases, the J end by 3 bases, with 12 bases between. CDR3 nucleotide sequence: TGCGCCAGCAGCTTCCGGGACACGAGCTACGAGCAGTACTTC. Translated, it gives CASSFRDTSYEQYF.

The J gene is TRBJ2-1, the V gene TRBV28; D is possibly TRBD2 (5 bases). Per the germline V gene, CDR1 is MDHEN and CDR2 is SYDVKM. Trimming left V 2 bases short and J 3 bases short, with 5 bases between. This CDR3 spans 13 amino acids. The CDR3 is CASSLRDYNEQFF. For the CDR3, the DNA is TGTGCCAGCAGTTTACGGGACTACAATGAGCAGTTCTTC. The entire variable domain, with the rest obtained from reference TRBV28 and TRBJ2-1, is as follows: DVKVTQSSRYLVKRTGEKVFLECVQDMDHENMFWYRQDPGLGLRLIYFSYDVKMKEKGDIPEGYSVSREKKERFSLILESASTNQTSMYLCASSLRDYNEQFFGPGTRLTVL.

The chain links TRBV6-1 to TRBJ2-1, with 7 bases identical to TRBD2. Unmatched junction bases numbered 12, after V lost 0 bases and J lost 4 bases. Germline V gene data show CDR1 as MNHNS and CDR2 as SASEGT. CDR3 length: 18 amino acids. The CDR3 bases are TGTGCCAGCAGTGAAGCGCCGGAGGAGCGGGGCGCATACAATGAGCAGTTCTTC. Amino acid sequence: CASSEAPEERGAYNEQFF.

The chain links TRBV19 to TRBJ2-1, with 9 bases identical to TRBD2. There are 14 residues in the CDR3. After removal of 9 bases from V and 4 bases from J, the junction contained 7 bases not matched to a gene. Germline V gene lookup returns CDR1 LNHDA and CDR2 SQIVND (reference sequence). The CDR3 region is CASARGGVYNEQFF. The CDR3 DNA follows: TGTGCCAGCGCCCGCGGGGGGGTGTACAATGAGCAGTTCTTC.

The chain combines TRBV5-6 with TRBJ2-1; 9 nucleotides line up with TRBD2. The CDR3 has 16 amino acids. The germline V gene encodes CDR1 SGHDT and CDR2 YYEEEE. V shed 3 bases, J shed 4 bases, and the junction held 8 bases outside the gene matches. The CDR3 coding sequence is TGTGCCAGCAGCTACAACGGACTAGCGAGTTACAATGAGCAGTTCTTC. This sequence encodes CASSYNGLASYNEQFF. Together with reference TRBV5-6 and TRBJ2-1, the CDR3 gives the full variable domain: DAGVTQSPTHLIKTRGQQVTLRCSPKSGHDTVSWYQQALGQGPQFIFQYYEEEERQRGNFPDRFSGHQFPNYSSELNVNALLLGDSALYLCASSYNGLASYNEQFFGPGTRLTVL.

The rearrangement joins TRBV5-6 to TRBJ1-5, with TRBD1 as a possible D gene (5 bases). V was shortened by 4 bases and J by 3 bases, with 8 bases between the two germline ends. This CDR3 is 13 amino acids long. Germline CDR1 is SGHDT and CDR2 is YYEEEE. The CDR3 coding sequence is TGTGCCAGCAGCCCGGGGGTCAATCAGCCCCAGCATTTT. Residues: CASSPGVNQPQHF.

The chain recombines TRBV7-9 with TRBJ1-2, with TRBD1 as a possible D gene (5 bases). The V end lost 7 bases, the J end lost 7 bases, and 13 bases lay between the germline ends. Germline CDR1 reads SEHNR; CDR2 reads FQNEAQ (reference sequence). This CDR3 has 12 amino acids. CDR3 amino acids: CASNPHGGGYTF. The CDR3 region has the DNA TGTGCCAGCAACCCACACGGGGGTGGCTACACCTTC. Combining the CDR3 with reference TRBV7-9 and TRBJ1-2 gives the whole variable domain DTGVSQNPRHKITKRGQNVTFRCDPISEHNRLYWYRQTLGQGPEFLTYFQNEAQLEKSRLLSDRFSAERPKGSFSTLEIQRTEQGDSAMYLCASNPHGGGYTFGSGTRLTVV.

CDR3 sequence (DNA): TGTGCCATCAGTGGCACGCAGGGAGATACGCAGTATTTT. This sequence encodes CAISGTQGDTQYF. The rearrangement joins TRBV10-3 to TRBJ2-3; TRBD1 might be the D (5 bases). Germline V gene data show CDR1 as ENHRY and CDR2 as SYGVKD. Trimming cost V 4 bases and J 5 bases, with 10 bases left between them. The CDR3 length is 13 residues.

The gene calls are TRBV2 and TRBJ1-1; D is undetermined. V lost 3 bases and J 6 bases, leaving 11 bases between the germline ends. CDR1 and CDR2 (germline): SNHLY, FYNNEI. This CDR3 is built from 13 residues. The CDR3 DNA follows: TGTGCCAGCAGTGACCGGGTTTCCTCTGAAGCTTTCTTT. Translated: CASSDRVSSEAFF.

This chain uses TRBV5-6 with TRBJ2-3; D not certain. Germline V lookup: CDR1 SGHDT, CDR2 YYEEEE. Trimming shortened V by 0 bases and J by 1 base, and 9 bases separated the two germline ends. CDR3 length: 15 amino acids. The CDR3 DNA sequence: TGTGCCAGCAGCTTGGCCGGGTTGGGCACAGATACGCAGTATTTT. Translating it yields CASSLAGLGTDTQYF.

Comment on this clone: This specimen includes other DNA sequences encoding the same CDR3. V and J are TRBV6-5 and TRBJ1-5; tentative D call: TRBD1 (5 bases). Trimming took 2 bases from V and 2 from J, leaving 7 bases between them. From germline, CDR1 is MNHEY and CDR2 SVGAGI. The CDR3 has 14 amino acids. CDR3 in amino acids: CASSYGAGNQPQHF. The CDR3 DNA reads as TGTGCCAGCAGTTACGGGGCCGGCAATCAGCCCCAGCATTTT.

The CDR3 here is CASSPQGAPEAFF. Written as DNA, the CDR3 is TGTGCCAGCAGCCCCCAGGGGGCCCCTGAAGCTTTCTTT. The V and J genes are TRBV11-2 and TRBJ1-1, with 8 bases identical to TRBD1. Unmatched junction bases numbered 5, after V lost 5 bases and J lost 6 bases. Germline V CDR1 and CDR2: SGHAT, FQNNGV. CDR3 size: 13 residues.

This chain connects TRBV19 to TRBJ2-5; D is unresolved. CDR3 length equals 12 residues. V lost 0 bases and J lost 5, with 4 bases in between. The V gene's germline CDR1 is LNHDA and CDR2 SQIVND (reference sequence). This chain's CDR3 is CASSIDRETQYF. The DNA for the CDR3 is TGTGCCAGTAGTATAGATCGGGAGACCCAGTACTTC.

This chain uses TRBV2 with TRBJ2-4; 8 positions match TRBD2. Germline V lookup: CDR1 SNHLY, CDR2 FYNNEI. The CDR3 has 16 residues. V lost 7 bases, J lost 0 bases, and 8 bases stayed unmatched. The CDR3, as DNA: TGTGCCAGCACGGGACTAGACTTACTAGCCAAAAACATTCAGTACTTC. Protein sequence: CASTGLDLLAKNIQYF.

The rearrangement uses TRBV6-5 and TRBJ2-5, with TRBD1 identical over 7 bases. The CDR3 runs 15 residues. From germline, CDR1 is MNHEY and CDR2 SVGAGI. The V and J ends lost 0 bases and 7 bases, in that order; junction bases with no gene match: 8. The CDR3 nucleotides are TGTGCCAGCAGTTACTCCGGACAGGTTCGGGGGACCCAGTACTTC. It codes for CASSYSGQVRGTQYF.